The 14 T cell receptor beta chains below all came from one sample that was sequenced in a study of blood T cell repertoires in COVID-19. Here immunoSEQ multiplex PCR was the method, and the copy in TCRdb shows in-frame clones only, minus some. The table records 52,000 or so clones, 82% of them present only once. The sample consisted of peripheral blood. Every receptor here comes from a human donor in a cohort sampled during active COVID-19.

The chain couples TRBV11-2 to TRBJ2-5; D possibly corresponds to TRBD1 (6 bases). The CDR3 runs to 16 residues. The germline V and J ends were trimmed by 2 bases and 0 bases, with 13 bases remaining between them. CDR1 SGHAT and CDR2 FQNNGV come from the germline V gene. Written as DNA, the CDR3 is TGTGCCAGCAGCTTATGGTCAGGGGCCTACCAAGAGACCCAGTACTTC. Encoded protein: CASSLWSGAYQETQYF.

This clone was found once. The rearrangement links TRBV27 to TRBJ2-7; 7 bases map to TRBD1. With 2 bases clipped from V and 6 bases from J, the junction kept 4 bases outside the gene matches. Germline V lookup: CDR1 MNHEY, CDR2 SMNVEV (reference sequence). This CDR3 spans 13 amino acids. This chain's CDR3 is CASSLRDSIEQYF. In nucleotides, the CDR3 is TGTGCCAGCAGTTTACGGGACAGTATCGAGCAGTACTTC.

CDR3 amino acids: CASNPAGAVYNEQFF. As DNA, the CDR3 is TGTGCCAGCAACCCAGCGGGAGCGGTCTACAATGAGCAGTTCTTC. The chain combines TRBV9 with TRBJ2-1, with TRBD2 matching 8 bases. After removal of 6 bases from V and 3 bases from J, the junction contained 8 bases not matched to a gene. Germline lookup yields CDR1 SGDLS and CDR2 YYNGEE. The CDR3 contains 15 residues.

The CDR3, as DNA: TGTGCCAGCAATCCGGGCGGGGGGTACAGCACAGATACGCAGTATTTT. Encoded protein: CASNPGGGYSTDTQYF. The chain joins TRBV9 to TRBJ2-3; TRBD2 matches 8 bases. Looked up from germline, CDR1 is SGDLS and CDR2 is YYNGEE. The ends lost 6 bases at V and 0 bases at J; junction bases unmatched: 9. The CDR3 runs to 16 residues.

J is TRBJ2-7 and V is TRBV6-5; D might be TRBD1 (6 bases). V lost 4 bases, J lost 1 base, and 14 bases lay in between. The germline V gene encodes CDR1 MNHEY and CDR2 SVGAGI. The CDR3 covers 15 residues. Written as DNA, the CDR3 is TGTGCCAGCAGTTCTTTCCGGGACATTTCCTACGAGCAGTACTTC. Protein: CASSSFRDISYEQYF.

The V and J genes are TRBV7-6 and TRBJ1-4, with D uncertain. V was cut by 1 base and J by 6 bases, with 18 bases left in between. The CDR3 is made up of 17 amino acids. In germline, CDR1 is SGHVS, CDR2 FNYEAQ. The CDR3 DNA follows: TGTGCCAGCAGCTTAGAGGGAGGGTCAATGGTAGATGAAAAACTGTTTTTT. Its protein product is CASSLEGGSMVDEKLFF.

This clone has just a few counts. The chain carries TRBV7-9 and TRBJ1-2; no clear D gene. CDR3 length equals 14 residues. V lost 1 base, J lost 2 bases, and 8 bases lay in between. Germline CDR1 SEHNR, CDR2 FQNEAQ (reference sequence). Written as DNA, the CDR3 is TGTGCCAGCAGCTTAGGGGGAGGCAACTATGGCTACACCTTC. Amino acid sequence: CASSLGGGNYGYTF.

CDR3 region: CASSQLAGGAGELFF. DNA for the CDR3: TGTGCCAGCAGTCAATTAGCGGGGGGAGCCGGGGAGCTGTTTTTT. The rearrangement links TRBV7-9 to TRBJ2-2; 10 bases agree with TRBD2. V was clipped by 6 bases and J by 6 bases; unmatched bases: 7. This CDR3 has 15 amino acids. CDR1 and CDR2 from the germline V gene are SEHNR and FQNEAQ (reference sequence).

This sequence joins TRBV30 and TRBJ2-7; D possibly corresponds to TRBD2 (5 bases). Germline V gene data show CDR1 as GTSNPN and CDR2 as SVGIG (reference sequence). There are 14 residues in the CDR3. V was pared by 7 bases and J by 2 bases, with 18 bases between. CDR3 sequence reads: CASEDAKVPYEQYF. The CDR3 region has the DNA TGTGCCTCGGAGGACGCTAAAGTCCCCTACGAGCAGTACTTC.

The chain uses TRBV18 and TRBJ2-7; a weak D match, TRBD2 (5 bases). Trimming cost V 2 bases and J 2 bases, with 13 bases left between them. The CDR3 is 15 residues long. Germline assignment: CDR1 KGHSH and CDR2 LQKENI. The CDR3 coding sequence is TGTGCCAGCTCACCAGACGAGAGGGCGGCCTACGAGCAGTACTTC. Its translation: CASSPDERAAYEQYF.

The chain carries TRBV7-2 and TRBJ2-3; 7 positions match TRBD2. This CDR3 has 16 amino acids. Germline CDR1 is SGHTA and CDR2 is FQGNSA. Germline trimming cut 0 bases from V and 1 base from J; bases unmatched to any gene: 4. The CDR3 is CASSLAHAGGTDTQYF. CDR3 coding DNA: TGTGCCAGCAGCTTAGCGCATGCGGGGGGCACAGATACGCAGTATTTT. The full variable domain, with the rest looked up from reference TRBV7-2 and TRBJ2-3, is GAGVSQSPSNKVTEKGKDVELRCDPISGHTALYWYRQSLGQGLEFLIYFQGNSAPDKSGLPSDRFSAERTGGSVSTLTIQRTQQEDSAVYLCASSLAHAGGTDTQYFGPGTRLTVL.

The chain joins TRBV5-4 to TRBJ1-2; D ambiguous. This CDR3 is 15 amino acids long. Germline lookup yields CDR1 SGHNT and CDR2 YYREEE (reference sequence). V gave up 0 bases and J gave up 6 bases, with 15 bases separating them. CDR3 sequence reads: CASSLGGRPLNGYTF. The CDR3 region has the DNA TGTGCCAGCAGCTTGGGTGGCAGGCCCCTTAATGGCTACACCTTC.

The genes are TRBV6-4 and TRBJ2-1; D is possibly TRBD1 (6 bases). The germline gives CDR1 MRHNA, CDR2 SNTAGT. Trimming shortened V by 4 bases and J by 6 bases, and 16 bases separated the two germline ends. The CDR3 contains 15 residues. The CDR3 bases are TGTGCCAGCAGTGGAAGGGCGAGGGGGAGCAATGAGCAGTTCTTC. This encodes CASSGRARGSNEQFF.

V is TRBV9 and J is TRBJ2-5; 9 nucleotides match TRBD2. The CDR3 length is 14 residues. The ends lost 0 bases at V and 8 bases at J; junction bases unmatched: 5. Germline V gives CDR1 SGDLS, CDR2 YYNGEE. In DNA form, the CDR3 reads TGTGCCAGCAGCGTAGGGGTTAGCGGGGGCACCCAGTACTTC. It is translated as CASSVGVSGGTQYF.